The rows below give T cell receptor beta chains drawn from one sample of a study of Ad26.COV2.S vaccination and SARS-CoV-2 variants. Sequencing used immunoSEQ multiplex PCR; TCRdb keeps in-frame clones, though not all of them. This table has about 480,000 clones, 87% appearing once. The source material was peripheral blood, sampled in a trial of Ad26.COV2.S vaccine versus placebo. All receptors derive from a person aged 18-65 years who received the Ad26.COV2.S COVID-19 vaccine or a placebo. CDR3s include the opening cysteine and the closing phenylalanine or tryptophan. A D gene is named only where the DNA matches it firmly. Clone size, where shown, is once, few, many, or a class for clones that have expanded.

CDR3 length	D gene	clone size	V gene	J gene	CDR3 protein	CDR3 DNA
15	.	.	TRBV18	TRBJ1-1	CASSPPTGAGTEAFF	TGTGCCAGCTCACCACCGACGGGGGCAGGGACTGAAGCTTTCTTT
11	.	.	TRBV11-2	TRBJ2-7	CASSLRDEQYF	TGTGCCAGCAGCTTACGGGACGAGCAGTACTTC
15	.	.	TRBV4-2	TRBJ2-1	CASSQGLGARNEQFF	TGTGCCAGCAGCCAAGGCCTGGGGGCGCGCAATGAGCAGTTCTTC
11	.	.	TRBV24-1	TRBJ1-1	CATSDYTEAFF	TGTGCCACCAGTGATTACACTGAAGCTTTCTTT
17	.	.	TRBV27	TRBJ2-2	CASSLSSQGLGPGELFF	TGTGCCAGCAGTTTATCTAGCCAGGGTCTCGGACCCGGGGAGCTGTTTTTT
16	.	.	TRBV6-5	TRBJ1-1	CASSYSRQKLYTEAFF	TGTGCCAGCAGTTACTCGAGACAGAAACTATACACTGAAGCTTTCTTT
16	.	.	TRBV5-1	TRBJ2-2	CASSFGGQFIAGELFF	TGCGCCAGCAGCTTCGGAGGACAGTTTATCGCCGGGGAGCTGTTTTTT
18	TRBD2	.	TRBV7-8	TRBJ2-7	CASSLRPSPSGAGNEQYF	TGTGCCAGCAGCTTACGCCCAAGCCCTAGCGGAGCAGGGAACGAGCAGTACTTC
16	.	.	TRBV3-1/TRBV3-2	TRBJ2-2	CASTPTGGVGTGELFF	TGTGCCAGCACCCCTACAGGGGGGGTTGGCACCGGGGAGCTGTTTTTT
14	TRBD2	.	TRBV9	TRBJ2-7	CASSPSGLDYEQYF	TGTGCCAGCAGCCCCTCGGGACTAGACTACGAGCAGTACTTC
16	TRBD2	.	TRBV9	TRBJ2-7	CASSASSGSGSYEQYF	TGTGCCAGCAGCGCCTCAAGCGGGAGTGGGTCCTACGAGCAGTACTTC
14	.	.	TRBV7-9	TRBJ2-3	CASSLDASTDTQYF	TGTGCCAGCAGCTTAGACGCAAGCACAGATACGCAGTATTTT
10	TRBD1	.	TRBV5-6	TRBJ2-4	CASSYRDSPF	TGTGCCAGCAGCTATAGGGACAGCCCGTTC
15	.	.	TRBV6-5	TRBJ1-4	CASSYQQGTNEKLFF	TGTGCCAGCAGTTATCAACAGGGAACTAATGAAAAACTGTTTTTT
15	.	once	TRBV27	TRBJ2-2	CASGPPGRWTGELFF	TGTGCCAGCGGCCCCCCTGGGAGGTGGACCGGGGAGCTGTTTTTT
17	TRBD2	.	TRBV11-2	TRBJ2-1	CASSPGLAGVGAHEQFF	TGTGCCAGCAGCCCGGGACTAGCGGGAGTTGGGGCCCATGAGCAGTTCTTC
11	.	.	TRBV20-1	TRBJ2-7	CSARDPYEQYF	TGCAGTGCTAGAGATCCCTACGAGCAGTACTTC
14	TRBD1	.	TRBV5-5	TRBJ1-4	CASRTGVANEKLFF	TGTGCCAGCAGGACAGGGGTTGCTAATGAAAAACTGTTTTTT
15	.	once	TRBV5-6	TRBJ1-5	CASSLMAGINQPQHF	TGTGCCAGCAGCTTGATGGCAGGGATCAATCAGCCCCAGCATTTT
12	.	.	TRBV28	TRBJ1-1	CASSVRGGEAFF	TGTGCCAGCAGTGTCCGGGGCGGTGAAGCTTTCTTT
13	.	.	TRBV7-2	TRBJ1-2	CASSFPGSYGYTF	TGTGCCAGCAGCTTCCCAGGTTCCTATGGCTACACCTTC
15	TRBD2	.	TRBV6-5	TRBJ2-3	CAIKRTTSSTDTQYF	TGTGCCATAAAACGGACGACTAGCTCCACAGATACGCAGTATTTT
13	.	.	TRBV4-2	TRBJ1-2	CASSQDAGYGYTF	TGTGCCAGCAGCCAAGATGCAGGGTACGGCTACACCTTC
12	.	.	TRBV13	TRBJ2-2	CASSLWAGELFF	TGTGCCAGCAGCTTGTGGGCCGGGGAGCTGTTTTTT
15	TRBD2	.	TRBV6-2/TRBV6-3	TRBJ2-2	CASGRGLGNTGELFF	TGTGCCAGCGGCCGAGGACTAGGGAACACCGGGGAGCTGTTTTTT
18	TRBD1	.	TRBV27	TRBJ1-6	CASSQGQGVVSLNSPLHF	TGTGCCAGCAGTCAGGGACAGGGGGTAGTTTCCCTAAATTCACCCCTCCACTTT
13	.	.	TRBV6-5	TRBJ1-4	CASSSSRGEKLFF	TGTGCCAGCAGCTCGTCCCGGGGGGAAAAACTGTTTTTT
14	.	.	TRBV24-1	TRBJ2-3	CATSAAASTDTQYF	TGTGCCACCAGTGCTGCGGCCAGCACAGATACGCAGTATTTT
12	.	.	TRBV3-1/TRBV3-2	TRBJ2-7	CASSQDRLGQYF	TGTGCCAGCAGCCAAGACCGGCTGGGGCAGTACTTC
15	.	few	TRBV5-4	TRBJ1-6	CASSLDPRANSPLHF	TGTGCCAGCAGCTTGGACCCCAGGGCCAATTCACCCCTCCACTTT
14	TRBD1	.	TRBV5-6	TRBJ1-6	CASSPQGRESPLHF	TGTGCCAGCAGCCCACAGGGGCGTGAATCACCCCTCCACTTT
13	TRBD1	.	TRBV28	TRBJ1-2	CASSPDRVQGYTF	TGTGCCAGCAGTCCCGACAGGGTACAGGGCTACACCTTC
15	TRBD2	once	TRBV19	TRBJ2-1	CASSSGTSGRNEQFF	TGTGCCAGTAGTTCCGGGACTAGCGGGAGAAATGAGCAGTTCTTC
15	.	.	TRBV15	TRBJ1-5	CATSRPDSSNQPQHF	TGTGCCACCAGCAGACCGGACAGCAGCAATCAGCCCCAGCATTTT
13	.	once	TRBV3-1/TRBV3-2	TRBJ1-3	CASSPDPGNTIYF	TGTGCCAGCAGCCCAGATCCTGGAAACACCATATATTTT
15	.	.	TRBV14	TRBJ1-1	CASSPRGQTNTEAFF	TGTGCCAGCAGCCCCCGCGGGCAGACGAACACTGAAGCTTTCTTT
18	TRBD2	.	TRBV5-1	TRBJ2-7	CASSDGGLAGTRSYEQYF	TGCGCCAGCAGCGATGGTGGGCTAGCGGGTACTCGCTCTTACGAGCAGTACTTC
18	TRBD1	many	TRBV2	TRBJ1-1	CASSETRTGGGYYTEAFF	TGTGCCAGCAGTGAAACCAGGACAGGGGGCGGGTACTACACTGAAGCTTTCTTT
16	.	.	TRBV28	TRBJ1-1	CASSLGVWGKNTEAFF	TGTGCCAGCAGTTTAGGAGTTTGGGGGAAGAACACTGAAGCTTTCTTT
14	TRBD1	few	TRBV24-1	TRBJ2-3	CATSDLDREETQYF	TGTGCCACCAGTGACCTCGACAGGGAAGAAACGCAGTATTTT
15	TRBD2	.	TRBV9	TRBJ2-7	CASSVTPSAERGQYF	TGTGCCAGCAGCGTTACCCCTTCCGCCGAGCGGGGGCAGTACTTC